The 8 T cell receptor beta chains below all came from one sample that was sequenced in a study of monozygotic twins with cystic fibrosis (dated by TCRdb to about 2021). Library preparation employed the immunoSEQ multiplex PCR assay. Not all clones reach the TCRdb copy of this immuneACCESS table, which keeps in-frame sequences only. Checked studies attribute under half of the gap to unresolved V genes and leave the rest unexplained. The sample records roughly 20,000 clones, less than 95% of which are singletons. The top ten clonotypes cover roughly 1.5% of the sample. Sequencing was carried out using blood. The receptors originated from a girl under 10 years old with cystic fibrosis.

Here the CDR3 reads CASSKRTGPLTNEQFF. In DNA form, the CDR3 reads TGTGCCAGCAGCAAAAGGACCGGGCCGCTCACAAATGAGCAGTTCTTC. The chain carries TRBV14 and TRBJ2-1; D is unclear. The CDR3 runs to 16 residues. V was pared by 5 bases and J by 7 bases, with 21 bases between. The germline V gene encodes CDR1 SGHDN and CDR2 FVKESK.

This rearrangement joins TRBV29-1 to TRBJ1-2; D is ambiguous. Trimming stripped 0 bases from V and 7 bases from J, with 15 bases between. This CDR3 is 14 amino acids long. CDR1 is SQVTM, CDR2 ANQGSEA, per germline. This CDR3 is CSVEDLILGTGYTF. The CDR3 DNA reads TGCAGCGTTGAAGATCTGATCCTGGGCACTGGCTACACCTTC. The full variable domain, completed using reference TRBV29-1 and TRBJ1-2, is SAVISQKPSRDICQRGTSLTIQCQVDSQVTMMFWYRQQPGQSLTLIATANQGSEATYESGFVIDKFPISRPNLTFSTLTVSNMSPEDSSIYLCSVEDLILGTGYTFGSGTRLTVV.

The chain recombines TRBV5-4 with TRBJ2-7; 8 bases are shared with TRBD2. J lost 0 bases, V lost 1 base, and 3 bases had no gene match. The V gene's germline CDR1 is SGHNT and CDR2 YYREEE (reference sequence). The CDR3 contains 15 residues. The CDR3 loop reads CASSLSGGLSYEQYF. The CDR3 nucleotides read TGTGCCAGCAGCTTGAGCGGGGGTCTCTCCTACGAGCAGTACTTC.

This chain's CDR3 is CASSLKVGSMSTGHNEQFF. CDR3 DNA: TGTGCCAGCAGTTTAAAGGTAGGGAGTATGTCCACAGGACACAATGAGCAGTTCTTC. The chain carries TRBV28 and TRBJ2-1; the D gene could be TRBD1 or TRBD2 (5 bases each). This CDR3 comprises 19 residues. From germline, CDR1 is MDHEN and CDR2 SYDVKM. The V end was cut by 2 bases, the J end by 5 bases, with 25 bases between.

This clone has only one observation. CDR3 protein: CASSYGRNQPQHF. DNA of the CDR3: TGTGCCAGCAGTTACGGTCGCAATCAGCCCCAGCATTTT. The V call is TRBV6-5, the J call TRBJ1-5; no reliable D call. Per the germline V gene, CDR1 is MNHEY and CDR2 is SVGAGI. Trimming shortened V by 2 bases and J by 2 bases, and 4 bases separated the two germline ends. The CDR3 runs to 13 residues.

The gene calls are TRBV9 and TRBJ2-7, with D tentatively TRBD2 (6 bases). The germline gives CDR1 SGDLS, CDR2 YYNGEE. The CDR3 runs to 13 residues. V lost 3 bases, J lost 8 bases, and 15 bases lay in between. The chain's CDR3 is CASSADGGIQQYF. CDR3 DNA sequence: TGTGCCAGCAGCGCAGACGGAGGGATACAGCAGTACTTC.

CDR3 nucleotide sequence: TGTGCCAGCACACCCCAGGGGGTCCGTAACGAGCAGTACTTC. This sequence encodes CASTPQGVRNEQYF. The chain has TRBV28 and TRBJ2-7; 7 positions agree with TRBD1. Losses at the gene ends were 7 bases for V and 5 bases for J; bases not matched to a gene: 11. This CDR3 is 14 amino acids long. Germline lookup yields CDR1 MDHEN and CDR2 SYDVKM.

The rearrangement uses TRBV27 and TRBJ2-5, with D possibly TRBD1 on 5 matching bases. CDR1 MNHEY and CDR2 SMNVEV come from the germline V gene (reference sequence). V lost 2 bases and J 7 bases, leaving 14 bases between the germline ends. CDR3 length: 14 residues. CDR3 residues: CASSLQGLLGTQYF. The CDR3, as DNA: TGTGCCAGCAGTTTACAGGGATTGTTAGGGACCCAGTACTTC.